This T cell receptor beta chain was documented in a study of beta chain features in type 1 diabetes. The study's findings and limits: VDJ junctions from patients with type 1 diabetes contained fewer insertions and more deletions. In cDNA sequencing, cells with high TCR expression could be over-represented.

Sorted cells reached over 98% purity in every population. Germline assignment: CDR1 GTSNPN and CDR2 SVGIG (reference sequence). CDR3 length: 14 residues. The trim removed 3 bases at V and 5 bases at J, leaving 3 bases unmatched. Concerning this clone: The antigen is unknown.

The entirety of the isolated RNA underwent reverse transcription, so expressed TCRB transcripts were sequenced. Libraries were prepared by immunoSEQ multiplex PCR; TCRdb keeps only in-frame clonotypes and omits some of them. The sample holds 200,000 to 300,000 clones, 68% seen once. Sequencing was carried out using naive CD4+ T cells from blood. The genes are TRBV30 and TRBJ2-2; 10 bases agree with TRBD2. This clonotype was obtained from a man aged 25 to 45 in good health. The CDR3 sequence is CAWRGTSETGELFF. The CDR3 nucleotides read TGTGCCTGGAGAGGGACTAGCGAGACCGGGGAGCTGTTTTTT.